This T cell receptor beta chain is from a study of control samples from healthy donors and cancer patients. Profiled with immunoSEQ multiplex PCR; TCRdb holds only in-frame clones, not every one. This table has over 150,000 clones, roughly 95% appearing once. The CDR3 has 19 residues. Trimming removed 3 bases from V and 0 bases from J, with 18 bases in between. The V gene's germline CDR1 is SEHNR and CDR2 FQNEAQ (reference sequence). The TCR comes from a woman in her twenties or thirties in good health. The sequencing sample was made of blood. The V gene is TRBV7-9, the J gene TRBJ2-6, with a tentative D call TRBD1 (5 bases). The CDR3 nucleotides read TGTGCCAGCAGCTTCTCGCCGCGACAGCCATCCTCTGGGGCCAACGTCCTGACTTTC. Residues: CASSFSPRQPSSGANVLTF.